One sample yielded the 10 T cell receptor beta chains listed below, sequenced in a study of human T cells and chemical hapten exposure. The sample's time point: patch test 3, about 24 weeks after DPC sensitization. Treatment in this sample: therapeutic diphenylcyclopropenone sensitization with weekly scalp DPC. TCRdb fed the RACE reads into MiXCR, producing one record per CDR3 protein. The table has about 71,000 distinct CDR3 sequences, over 8.5% seen once. The source material was whole blood, sampled in connection with sensitization to the hapten diphenylcyclopropenone (DPC). These receptors originate from a woman in her forties or fifties with alopecia areata. Some clones in this sample may be carry-over from other donors' samples.

Ten or more counts support this clonotype. The chain combines TRBV20-1 with TRBJ1-6; maybe TRBD1 (5 bases). The ends were cut back, 0 bases at V and 0 bases at J, with 9 bases in the middle. From germline, CDR1 is DFQATT and CDR2 SNEGSKA (reference sequence). The CDR3 contains 16 residues. CDR3: CSARERGGSYNSPLHF. CDR3 DNA sequence: TGCAGTGCTAGAGAACGCGGGGGCTCCTATAATTCACCCCTCCACTTT.

This clonotype was seen a few times. This chain links TRBV7-9 with TRBJ1-4; D is unresolved. The CDR3 contains 16 residues. Trimming left V 5 bases short and J 0 bases short, with 13 bases between. CDR1 and CDR2 (germline): SEHNR, FQNEAQ (reference sequence). CDR3 DNA: TGTGCCAGCAGCCCCCATCGCACAGCAACTAATGAAAAACTGTTTTTT. Translated, it gives CASSPHRTATNEKLFF.

The gene calls are TRBV7-2 and TRBJ2-7; possible D gene TRBD2, 6 bases. V dropped 5 bases and J dropped 3 bases, with 17 bases sitting between them. This CDR3 contains 15 residues. Germline V lookup: CDR1 SGHTA, CDR2 FQGNSA. This CDR3 reads CASSAGGDLIYEQYF. In DNA form, the CDR3 reads TGTGCCAGCAGCGCAGGAGGGGACTTAATCTACGAGCAGTACTTC.

CDR3 loop: CASSFQGMNTEAFF. The CDR3 coding sequence is TGTGCCAGCAGTTTTCAGGGAATGAACACTGAAGCTTTCTTT. This chain connects TRBV28 to TRBJ1-1, with D possibly TRBD1 on 5 matching bases. The CDR3 runs to 14 residues. From germline, CDR1 is MDHEN and CDR2 SYDVKM. Trimming took 3 bases from V and 0 from J, leaving 8 bases between them.

Only a few counts were recorded for this clonotype. The J gene is TRBJ2-7, the V gene TRBV6-2 or TRBV6-3; 9 bases align to TRBD1. The germline CDR1 and CDR2 sequences are MNHEY and SVGEGT. V trimming: 8 bases; J trimming: 1 base; junction bases outside the gene matches: 3. This CDR3 is 13 amino acids long. The CDR3 DNA reads as TGTGCCAGCGCCGGACAGGGGTCCTACGAGCAGTACTTC. Its translation: CASAGQGSYEQYF.

The J gene is TRBJ1-4, the V gene TRBV6-2 or TRBV6-3; TRBD1 matches 9 bases. Germline CDR1 reads MNHEY; CDR2 reads SVGEGT. After removal of 6 bases from V and 8 bases from J, the junction contained 4 bases not matched to a gene. This CDR3 comprises 13 residues. CDR3: CASRRGQGEKLFF. CDR3 DNA: TGTGCCAGCAGGAGGGGACAGGGCGAAAAACTGTTTTTT.

V gene TRBV28 combines with J gene TRBJ2-3; a weak D match, TRBD1 (5 bases). This CDR3 has 14 residues. V gave up 6 bases and J gave up 0 bases, with 10 bases separating them. Looked up from germline, CDR1 is MDHEN and CDR2 is SYDVKM. The CDR3 DNA follows: TGTGCCAGCAGAGGACAAGTTAGCACAGATACGCAGTATTTT. It specifies CASRGQVSTDTQYF.

The chain recombines TRBV4-2 with TRBJ2-7; TRBD1 matches 8 bases. Per the germline V gene, CDR1 is LGHNA and CDR2 is YNFKEQ. V lost 2 bases, J lost 5 bases, and 11 bases stayed unmatched. There are 16 residues in the CDR3. The DNA of the CDR3 is TGTGCCAGCAGCCAACTCCAAGCCCAGGGGGCCCACGAGCAGTACTTC. Its protein product is CASSQLQAQGAHEQYF.

This clonotype was seen more than once but under ten times. This chain joins TRBV28 and TRBJ2-2, with 10 bases fitting TRBD2. With 4 bases clipped from V and 2 bases from J, the junction kept 1 base outside the gene matches. Germline CDR1 is MDHEN and CDR2 is SYDVKM. CDR3 length: 15 residues. This chain's CDR3 is CASSSSGRNTGELFF. CDR3 DNA: TGTGCCAGCAGTTCTAGCGGGAGAAACACCGGGGAGCTGTTTTTT.

This clonotype was observed at least ten times. V usage is TRBV7-6 and J usage is TRBJ1-1; D unclear. The CDR3 is 12 amino acids. CDR1 SGHVS and CDR2 FNYEAQ come from the germline V gene. Deletions cut 5 bases from V and 1 base from J, with 5 bases between. Written as DNA, the CDR3 is TGTGCCAGCAGCGGAACGAACACTGAAGCTTTCTTT. Translated, it gives CASSGTNTEAFF.